A single sample is the source of the 14 T cell receptor beta chains below, sequenced in a study of T-cell memory formation after mild COVID-19. Each CDR3 protein is one row after TCRdb ran MiXCR on the 5' RACE reads. The table has roughly 450,000 distinct CDR3 sequences, over 15% seen once; the top ten hold around a fifth. Input material: PBMCs or a T cell subset sorted from them (not recorded which). These receptors originate from a man aged 18 to 35 who had mild COVID-19 (a few samples of this study predate the infection). Cell type and time point are not known.

J is TRBJ2-7 and V is TRBV12-5, with TRBD1 as a possible D gene (6 bases). The ends were cut back, 7 bases at V and 3 bases at J, with 16 bases in the middle. Germline CDR1 and CDR2: LGHNT and FRNRAP. This CDR3 has 14 amino acids. CDR3 coding DNA: TGTGCTAGTGCCGGAACGACAGGTGACTACGAGCAGTACTTC. This codes for CASAGTTGDYEQYF.

In its sample, this clonotype was seen a few times. The rearrangement links TRBV6-2 or TRBV6-3 to TRBJ2-1; 14 nucleotides line up with TRBD2. This CDR3 is built from 20 residues. Looked up from germline, CDR1 is MNHEY and CDR2 is SVGEGT. V shed 5 bases, J shed 3 bases, and the junction held 15 bases outside the gene matches. The CDR3 coding sequence is TGTGCCAGCAGTCGTTCCAAGTTCCGGACTAGCGGGGGGTTCTACAATGAGCAGTTCTTC. The encoded protein is CASSRSKFRTSGGFYNEQFF.

The rearrangement uses TRBV5-6 and TRBJ2-3; D may match TRBD1 or TRBD2 (5 bases each). CDR1 and CDR2 (germline): SGHDT, YYEEEE. CDR3 length: 14 amino acids. With 3 bases removed from V and 4 bases from J, the gap between germline ends came to 12 bases. This chain's CDR3 is CASSSGTSPDTQYF. The DNA of the CDR3 is TGTGCCAGCAGCTCCGGGACGTCACCAGATACGCAGTATTTT.

This clonotype was observed many times. The V call is TRBV18, the J call TRBJ1-6; 7 positions match TRBD1. Trimming removed 3 bases from V and 6 bases from J; junction bases left unmatched: 2. The CDR3 totals 14 residues. CDR1 KGHSH and CDR2 LQKENI come from the germline V gene. In nucleotides, the CDR3 is TGTGCCAGCTCACCGGGGACAGCTAATTCACCCCTCCACTTT. Its protein is CASSPGTANSPLHF.

The chain employs TRBV6-2 or TRBV6-3 and TRBJ1-2; D unclear. The V and J ends lost 7 bases and 5 bases respectively, with 14 bases between them. The CDR3 sequence is 13 residues long. Per germline, CDR1 MNHEY and CDR2 SVGEGT. Here the CDR3 DNA reads TGTGCCAGCAAGGCTGAGGGAGATTATGGCTACACCTTC. This translates into CASKAEGDYGYTF.

This chain connects TRBV30 to TRBJ1-5, with 9 bases that match TRBD1. This CDR3 region has 14 residues. The V gene end was trimmed by 6 bases and the J gene end by 7 bases; junction bases not matched to a gene: 10. CDR1 and CDR2 (germline): GTSNPN, SVGIG (reference sequence). CDR3 protein: CACGQGSVGQPQHF. The CDR3, as DNA: TGTGCCTGCGGACAGGGGTCCGTCGGGCAGCCCCAGCATTTT.

This chain uses TRBV20-1 with TRBJ2-7; D ambiguous. The CDR3 sequence is 12 residues long. In germline, CDR1 is DFQATT, CDR2 SNEGSKA (reference sequence). Trimming left V 6 bases short and J 4 bases short, with 13 bases between. For the CDR3, the DNA is TGCAGTGCCTCGAGCTCCGGTTACGAGCAGTACGTC. Translation: CSASSSGYEQYV.

At least ten counts were recorded for this clonotype. This chain uses TRBV5-8 with TRBJ1-2; TRBD1 matches at 8 bases. The CDR3 has 19 amino acids. From germline, CDR1 is SGHTS and CDR2 YDEGEE. The V gene end was trimmed by 4 bases and the J gene end by 0 bases; junction bases not matched to a gene: 17. In nucleotides, the CDR3 is TGTGCCAGCAGCCCTAGACTCGACAGGGGCCGAGTTGCTAACTATGGCTACACCTTC. It yields the protein CASSPRLDRGRVANYGYTF.

The chain couples TRBV7-2 to TRBJ2-5; 8 bases are shared with TRBD1. This CDR3 region has 15 residues. Germline assignment: CDR1 SGHTA and CDR2 FQGNSA. After removal of 6 bases from V and 1 base from J, the junction contained 7 bases not matched to a gene. The CDR3 bases are TGTGCCAGCAGAAGACCCGACAGGGGCCAAGAGACCCAGTACTTC. Protein product: CASRRPDRGQETQYF.

This clonotype has only a few counts. This rearrangement joins TRBV28 to TRBJ2-7, with D maybe TRBD1 (6 bases). The V and J ends lost 5 bases and 0 bases respectively, with 14 bases between them. The CDR3 runs to 15 residues. The germline V gene encodes CDR1 MDHEN and CDR2 SYDVKM. The CDR3 reads CASSPHGQSSYEQYF. CDR3 nucleotides: TGTGCCAGCAGTCCCCATGGACAGAGCTCCTACGAGCAGTACTTC.

V and J are TRBV6-5 and TRBJ2-2; D ambiguous. The ends were cut back, 1 base at V and 4 bases at J, with 4 bases in the middle. CDR3 length: 13 residues. Per germline, CDR1 MNHEY and CDR2 SVGAGI. The CDR3 sequence is CASSYYITGELFF. The CDR3 nucleotides are TGTGCCAGCAGTTACTATATCACCGGGGAGCTGTTTTTT.

The chain combines TRBV10-3 with TRBJ1-1, with 8 bases lining up with TRBD1. The V gene end was trimmed by 8 bases and the J gene end by 1 base; junction bases not matched to a gene: 0. Germline loops: CDR1 ENHRY, CDR2 SYGVKD. CDR3 length: 12 residues. CDR3 in amino acids: CAIGTGNTEAFF. CDR3 coding DNA: TGTGCCATCGGGACAGGGAACACTGAAGCTTTCTTT.

This clonotype was counted between two and nine times. CDR3 in DNA: TGTGCCAGCAGTTCGACCCACTACTACGAGCAGTACGTC. It is translated as CASSSTHYYEQYV. The chain couples TRBV6-6 to TRBJ2-7; D gene uncertain. V was pared by 4 bases and J by 3 bases, with 10 bases between. Germline CDR1 reads MNHNY; CDR2 reads SVGAGI (reference sequence). This CDR3 has 13 residues.

The rearrangement links TRBV28 to TRBJ1-1; D remains ambiguous. Germline V gene sequence: CDR1 MDHEN, CDR2 SYDVKM. V shed 2 bases and J shed 0 bases, with 10 bases lying between them. The CDR3 totals 15 residues. The CDR3 DNA follows: TGTGCCAGCAGTTTACGGCCGGAAATGAACACTGAAGCTTTCTTT. Its protein product is CASSLRPEMNTEAFF.